This T cell receptor beta chain came from a study of long-term antiretroviral therapy in people with HIV. With survey level as its setting, the immunoSEQ assay was v3.0. TCRdb's copy holds only in-frame clones and misses some; the assay was immunoSEQ multiplex PCR. The data contain tens of thousands of clones, about 90% of them seen just once; the ten biggest clones take up approximately 1%. The V and J ends lost 5 bases and 2 bases respectively, with 9 bases between them. The length of the CDR3 is 13 residues. Germline lookup yields CDR1 SGHDN and CDR2 FVKESK. The TCR originated in a man in his fifties with HIV. The rearrangement uses TRBV14 and TRBJ1-1; D is uncertain. The sequenced sample was unsorted PBMCs, obtained 2 years after starting antiretroviral therapy. The CDR3 loop reads CASSTDLNTEAFF. The CDR3 DNA is TGTGCCAGCAGCACAGACCTTAACACTGAAGCTTTCTTT.